A selection of T cell receptor beta chains follows, all from one sample in a study of PD-L1 blockade in urothelial cancer. Only in-frame clones appear in the TCRdb table, and some are missing; sequencing was by immunoSEQ multiplex PCR. The sample lists fewer than 35,000 clones; 85% to 90% were seen once. The sample in question was PBMCs, obtained around atezolizumab (anti-PD-L1) treatment. The origin of the receptors is a man aged 50-59 years with urothelial cancer. Both conserved end residues are part of each CDR3. The D gene is left open where the match is weak. Expanded clones are given a class, and other clones once, few, many or no size at all.

>TRBJ2-3|TRBV18|-|TRBD1
CASSPRETGSSTDTQYF
TGTGCCAGCTCACCACGTGAGACAGGGTCTAGCACAGATACGCAGTATTTT
>TRBJ2-1|TRBV4-1|-|TRBD2
CASSQSSGAPYNEQFF
TGCGCCAGCAGCCAGAGTAGCGGGGCCCCTTACAATGAGCAGTTCTTC
>TRBJ1-2|TRBV30|-|TRBD1
CAWSVPQGARGYTF
TGTGCCTGGAGTGTACCGCAGGGGGCGCGTGGCTACACCTTC
>TRBJ2-7|TRBV7-2|-|TRBD1
CASSFGTEIYEQYF
TGTGCCAGCAGCTTCGGGACAGAGATCTACGAGCAGTACTTC
>TRBJ1-2|TRBV6-5|-|-
CASSYSYGGSYGYTF
TGTGCCAGCAGTTACTCCTATGGCGGTAGCTATGGCTACACCTTC
>TRBJ2-7|TRBV30|-|TRBD2
CAWGGVPLREQYF
TGTGCCTGGGGGGGGGTCCCACTACGCGAGCAGTACTTC
>TRBJ2-3|TRBV9|-|TRBD2
CASSGLAGGTDTQYF
TGTGCCAGCAGCGGACTAGCGGGAGGCACAGATACGCAGTATTTT
>TRBJ1-1|TRBV5-5|-|-
CASSSAGRNTEAFF
TGTGCCAGCAGCTCGGCGGGGAGGAACACTGAAGCTTTCTTT
>TRBJ2-3|TRBV4-2|-|-
CASSQGGGEADTQYF
TGTGCCAGCAGCCAAGGAGGGGGAGAGGCAGATACGCAGTATTTT
>TRBJ2-5|TRBV7-2|-|-
CASSGPPRQETQYF
TGTGCCAGCAGCGGCCCTCCGCGGCAAGAGACCCAGTACTTC
>TRBJ2-3|TRBV9|-|-
CASSVSPSDTQYF
TGTGCCAGCAGCGTTAGCCCCTCAGATACGCAGTATTTT
>TRBJ2-2|TRBV5-5|-|-
CASSLIRGNTGELFF
TGTGCCAGCAGCTTGATCCGGGGGAACACCGGGGAGCTGTTTTTT
>TRBJ2-1|TRBV7-6|-|-
CASSPEVGGGYYNEQFF
TGTGCCAGCAGCCCAGAGGTGGGGGGTGGTTACTACAATGAGCAGTTCTTC
>TRBJ2-7|TRBV7-2|-|TRBD2
CASSLEASGGTYEQYF
TGTGCCAGCAGCTTAGAGGCTAGCGGGGGCACCTACGAGCAGTACTTC
>TRBJ2-7|TRBV18|-|-
CASSPTGTTRVGEQYF
TGTGCCAGCTCACCAACCGGGACAACAAGAGTAGGCGAGCAGTACTTC
>TRBJ2-3|TRBV7-3|-|-
CASSLYGLTTDTQYF
TGTGCCAGCAGCTTATATGGACTTACCACAGATACGCAGTATTTT
>TRBJ2-5|TRBV9|-|TRBD2
CASSVGASGSRETQYF
TGTGCCAGCAGCGTAGGGGCTAGCGGATCGCGGGAGACCCAGTACTTC
>TRBJ1-2|TRBV2|once|-
CASRVGVNYGYTF
TGTGCCAGCAGGGTAGGAGTTAACTATGGCTACACCTTC
>TRBJ1-2|TRBV28|once|-
CASSLDPGNYGYTF
TGTGCCAGCAGTTTAGATCCGGGGAACTATGGCTACACCTTC
>TRBJ1-4|TRBV6-5|-|TRBD1
CASSYSAGGVNEKLFF
TGTGCCAGCAGTTACTCGGCAGGGGGTGTTAATGAAAAACTGTTTTTT
>TRBJ2-1|TRBV7-3|-|TRBD1
CASNNRGGEQFF
TGTGCCAGCAACAACAGGGGTGGGGAGCAGTTCTTC
>TRBJ1-3|TRBV7-3|-|-
CASSALRGNTIYF
TGTGCCAGCAGCGCCTTGCGAGGAAACACCATATATTTT
>TRBJ1-1|TRBV5-4|-|-
CASTRGGNTEAFF
TGTGCCAGCACTCGGGGAGGGAACACTGAAGCTTTCTTT
>TRBJ2-2|TRBV10-3|-|-
CAISESWDIYTGELFF
TGTGCCATCAGTGAGTCGTGGGACATATACACCGGGGAGCTGTTTTTT
>TRBJ2-3|TRBV5-1|-|TRBD1
CASSLPGTGMDF
TGCGCCAGCAGCTTGCCCGGGACAGGGATGGATTTT
>TRBJ1-1|TRBV4-3|-|-
CASSQDGGANTEAFF
TGCGCCAGCAGCCAAGATGGGGGGGCGAACACTGAAGCTTTCTTT
>TRBJ2-2|TRBV19|-|TRBD2
CASSTTTSGVYTGELFF
TGTGCCAGTAGTACCACAACTAGCGGGGTATATACCGGGGAGCTGTTTTTT
>TRBJ2-7|TRBV9|-|-
CASSVDRFSYEQYF
TGTGCCAGCAGCGTAGACAGGTTCTCCTACGAGCAGTACTTC
>TRBJ2-5|TRBV9|-|TRBD2
CASSVAGGLAGAGETQYF
TGTGCCAGCAGCGTAGCTGGGGGACTAGCGGGGGCTGGAGAGACCCAGTACTTC
>TRBJ2-5|TRBV11-3|once|TRBD1
CASSPPKKGASEETQYF
TGTGCCAGCAGCCCCCCCAAAAAGGGGGCATCGGAAGAGACCCAGTACTTC
>TRBJ2-5|TRBV6-5|-|-
CASSYWSGKPQETQYF
TGTGCCAGCAGTTACTGGAGCGGAAAACCACAAGAGACCCAGTACTTC
>TRBJ2-7|TRBV7-6|once|TRBD1
CASSLAHGQGYEQYF
TGTGCCAGCAGCTTAGCTCACGGACAGGGATACGAGCAGTACTTC
>TRBJ1-2|TRBV28|-|-
CASKWGRGNYGYTF
TGTGCCAGCAAGTGGGGGCGAGGGAACTATGGCTACACCTTC
>TRBJ2-7|TRBV6-5|-|TRBD2
CASSYAGLPSYEQYF
TGTGCCAGCAGTTATGCGGGACTACCCTCCTACGAGCAGTACTTC
>TRBJ2-1|TRBV11-1|-|TRBD1
CASSLRPGQVYNEQFF
TGTGCCAGCAGCCTACGACCGGGACAGGTCTACAATGAGCAGTTCTTC
>TRBJ2-1|TRBV29-1|-|TRBD2
CSVGRNKRGGHNEQFF
TGCAGCGTTGGGCGAAACAAGCGGGGGGGCCACAATGAGCAGTTCTTC
>TRBJ2-7|TRBV14|-|-
CASSPGFYEQYF
TGTGCCAGCAGCCCGGGATTCTACGAGCAGTACTTC
>TRBJ2-3|TRBV9|-|-
CASSVAVAGTSDTQYF
TGTGCCAGCAGCGTAGCCGTAGCCGGTACTTCAGATACGCAGTATTTT
>TRBJ2-5|TRBV2|-|TRBD2
CASSEGLAGGETQYF
TGTGCCAGCAGTGAGGGACTAGCGGGAGGGGAGACCCAGTACTTC
>TRBJ2-3|TRBV6-4|-|TRBD2
CASSPMSGRGADTQYF
TGTGCCAGCAGTCCTATGAGCGGGAGAGGCGCAGATACGCAGTATTTT
>TRBJ1-2|TRBV7-8|-|TRBD1
CASSAGTGQLVYGYTF
TGTGCCAGCAGCGCCGGGACAGGGCAACTAGTCTATGGCTACACCTTC
>TRBJ1-5|TRBV5-4|-|TRBD1
CASSDGTGFDQPQHF
TGTGCCAGCAGCGATGGGACAGGGTTTGATCAGCCCCAGCATTTT
>TRBJ2-3|TRBV28|-|-
CASSRQVSTDTQYF
TGTGCCAGCAGTCGACAGGTTAGCACAGATACGCAGTATTTT
>TRBJ1-2|TRBV7-9|-|-
CASSLVSQEEGYTF
TGTGCCAGCAGCTTAGTTTCCCAGGAGGAAGGCTACACCTTC
>TRBJ1-4|TRBV11-2|-|TRBD1
CASSSEGTGGGEKLFF
TGTGCCAGCAGCTCTGAGGGGACAGGGGGCGGTGAAAAACTGTTTTTT
>TRBJ2-7|TRBV2|once|TRBD2
CASSERLAGGYEQYF
TGTGCCAGCAGTGAAAGACTAGCAGGAGGCTACGAGCAGTACTTC